This T cell receptor (beta chain) is drawn from a study of shared clonotypes between healthy human individuals. The data were produced by immunoSEQ multiplex PCR, yet TCRdb's version contains in-frame clones alone and is incomplete. This table holds 550,000 to 700,000 clones, roughly 72% found once. The sample consisted of memory CD4+ T cells sorted from blood. Documented subset: CD45RA-negative fraction. This TCR came from a woman aged 30 to 39 in good health.

This CDR3 is CASSEAGIPEAFF. The CDR3 DNA follows: TGTGCCAGCAGTGAAGCGGGGATACCTGAAGCTTTCTTT. The chain uses TRBV2 and TRBJ1-1, with unresolved D. Germline V CDR1 and CDR2: SNHLY, FYNNEI. This CDR3 is 13 amino acids long. V dropped 0 bases and J dropped 6 bases, with 8 bases sitting between them. Based on the CDR3 plus reference TRBV2 and TRBJ1-1, the full variable domain is EPEVTQTPSHQVTQMGQEVILRCVPISNHLYFYWYRQILGQKVEFLVSFYNNEISEKSEIFDDQFSVERPDGSNFTLKIRSTKLEDSAMYFCASSEAGIPEAFFGQGTRLTVV.